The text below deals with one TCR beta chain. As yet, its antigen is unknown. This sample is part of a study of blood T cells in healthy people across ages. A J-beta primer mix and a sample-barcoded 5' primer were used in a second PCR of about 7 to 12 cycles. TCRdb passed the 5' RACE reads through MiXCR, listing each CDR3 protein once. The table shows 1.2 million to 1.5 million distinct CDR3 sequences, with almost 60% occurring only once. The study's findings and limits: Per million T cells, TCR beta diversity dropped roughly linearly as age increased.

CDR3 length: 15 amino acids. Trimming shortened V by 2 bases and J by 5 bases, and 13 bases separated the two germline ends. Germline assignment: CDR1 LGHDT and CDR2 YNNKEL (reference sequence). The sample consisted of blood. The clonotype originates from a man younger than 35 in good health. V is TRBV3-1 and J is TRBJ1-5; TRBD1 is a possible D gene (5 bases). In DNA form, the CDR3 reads TGTGCCAGCAGCCAAAAGGACGGGACTGATCAGCCCCAGCATTTT. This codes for CASSQKDGTDQPQHF. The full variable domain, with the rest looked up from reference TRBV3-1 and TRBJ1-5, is DTAVSQTPKYLVTQMGNDKSIKCEQNLGHDTMYWYKQDSKKFLKIMFSYNNKELIINETVPNRFSPKSPDKAHLNLHINSLELGDSAVYFCASSQKDGTDQPQHFGDGTRLSIL.